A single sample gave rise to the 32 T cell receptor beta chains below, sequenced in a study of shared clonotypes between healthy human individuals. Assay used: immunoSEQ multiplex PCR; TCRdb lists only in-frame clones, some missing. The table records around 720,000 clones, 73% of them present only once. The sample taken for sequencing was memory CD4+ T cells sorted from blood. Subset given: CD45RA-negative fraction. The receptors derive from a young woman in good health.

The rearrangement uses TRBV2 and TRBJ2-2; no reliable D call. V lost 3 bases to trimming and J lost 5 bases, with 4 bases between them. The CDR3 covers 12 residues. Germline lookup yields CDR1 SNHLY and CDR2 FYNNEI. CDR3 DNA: TGTGCCAGCAGTGAGAGAACCGGGGAGCTGTTTTTT. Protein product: CASSERTGELFF.

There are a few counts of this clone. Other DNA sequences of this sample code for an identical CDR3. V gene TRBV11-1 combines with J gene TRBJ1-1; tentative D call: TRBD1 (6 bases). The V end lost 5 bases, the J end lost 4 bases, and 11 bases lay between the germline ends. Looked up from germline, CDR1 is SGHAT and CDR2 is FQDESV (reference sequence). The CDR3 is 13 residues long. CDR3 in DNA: TGTGCCAGCAGCCGACGAGGGGGCACTGAAGCTTTCTTT. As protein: CASSRRGGTEAFF. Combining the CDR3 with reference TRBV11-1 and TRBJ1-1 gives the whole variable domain EAEVAQSPRYKITEKSQAVAFWCDPISGHATLYWYRQILGQGPELLVQFQDESVVDDSQLPKDRFSAERLKGVDSTLKIQPAELGDSAMYLCASSRRGGTEAFFGQGTRLTVV.

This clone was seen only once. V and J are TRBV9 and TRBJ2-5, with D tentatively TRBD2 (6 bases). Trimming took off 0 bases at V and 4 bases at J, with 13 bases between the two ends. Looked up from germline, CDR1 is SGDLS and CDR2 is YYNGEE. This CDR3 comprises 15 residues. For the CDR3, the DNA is TGTGCCAGCAGCGTAGGGGTAGCGGCGGGAGAGACCCAGTACTTC. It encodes CASSVGVAAGETQYF.

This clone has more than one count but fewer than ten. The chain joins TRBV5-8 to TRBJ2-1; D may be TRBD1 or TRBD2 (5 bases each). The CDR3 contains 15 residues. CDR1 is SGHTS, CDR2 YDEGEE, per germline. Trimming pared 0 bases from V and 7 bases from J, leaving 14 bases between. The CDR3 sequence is CASSLGDPNLNEQFF. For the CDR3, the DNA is TGTGCCAGCAGCTTGGGGGACCCAAACCTGAATGAGCAGTTCTTC.

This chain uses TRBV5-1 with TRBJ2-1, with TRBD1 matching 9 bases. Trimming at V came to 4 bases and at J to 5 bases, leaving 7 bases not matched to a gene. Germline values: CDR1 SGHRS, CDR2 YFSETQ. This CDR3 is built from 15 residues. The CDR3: CASSGSQGANNEQFF. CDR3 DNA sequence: TGCGCCAGCAGCGGATCACAGGGGGCGAACAATGAGCAGTTCTTC. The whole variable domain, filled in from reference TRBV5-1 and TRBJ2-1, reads KAGVTQTPRYLIKTRGQQVTLSCSPISGHRSVSWYQQTPGQGLQFLFEYFSETQRNKGNFPGRFSGRQFSNSRSEMNVSTLELGDSALYLCASSGSQGANNEQFFGPGTRLTVL.

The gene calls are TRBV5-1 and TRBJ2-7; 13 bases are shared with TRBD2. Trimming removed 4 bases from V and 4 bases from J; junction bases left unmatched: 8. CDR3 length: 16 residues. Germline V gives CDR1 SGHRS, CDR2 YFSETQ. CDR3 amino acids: CASSSTPTSGRYEQYF. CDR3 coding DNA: TGCGCCAGCAGCAGCACCCCGACTAGCGGGAGGTACGAGCAGTACTTC. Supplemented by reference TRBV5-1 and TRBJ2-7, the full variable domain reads KAGVTQTPRYLIKTRGQQVTLSCSPISGHRSVSWYQQTPGQGLQFLFEYFSETQRNKGNFPGRFSGRQFSNSRSEMNVSTLELGDSALYLCASSSTPTSGRYEQYFGPGTRLTVT.

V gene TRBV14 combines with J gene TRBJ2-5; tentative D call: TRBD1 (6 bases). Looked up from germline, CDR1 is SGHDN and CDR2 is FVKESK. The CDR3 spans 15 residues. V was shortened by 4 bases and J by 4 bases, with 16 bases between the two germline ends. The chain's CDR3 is CASSRGSGVPETQYF. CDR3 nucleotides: TGTGCCAGCAGCCGAGGCTCAGGGGTCCCAGAGACCCAGTACTTC.

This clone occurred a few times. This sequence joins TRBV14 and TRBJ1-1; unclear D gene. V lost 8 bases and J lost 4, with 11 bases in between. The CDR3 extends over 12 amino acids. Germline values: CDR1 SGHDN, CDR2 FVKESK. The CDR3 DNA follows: TGTGCCAGCGGCCGGGTTTCCACTGAAGCTTTCTTT. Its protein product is CASGRVSTEAFF. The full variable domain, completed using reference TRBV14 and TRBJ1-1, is EAGVTQFPSHSVIEKGQTVTLRCDPISGHDNLYWYRRVMGKEIKFLLHFVKESKQDESGMPNNRFLAERTGGTYSTLKVQPAELEDSGVYFCASGRVSTEAFFGQGTRLTVV.

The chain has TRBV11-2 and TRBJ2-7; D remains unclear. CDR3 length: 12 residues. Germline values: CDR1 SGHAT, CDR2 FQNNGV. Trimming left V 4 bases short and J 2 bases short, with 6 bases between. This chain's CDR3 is CASSSSTYEQYF. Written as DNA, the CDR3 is TGTGCCAGCAGCTCCAGTACCTACGAGCAGTACTTC.

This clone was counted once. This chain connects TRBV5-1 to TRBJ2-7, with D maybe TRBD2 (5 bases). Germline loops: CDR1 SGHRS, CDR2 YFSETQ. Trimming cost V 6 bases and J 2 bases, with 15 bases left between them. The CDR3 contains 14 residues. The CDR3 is CASILSPGTYEQYF. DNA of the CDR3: TGCGCCAGCATTTTATCTCCGGGAACCTACGAGCAGTACTTC.

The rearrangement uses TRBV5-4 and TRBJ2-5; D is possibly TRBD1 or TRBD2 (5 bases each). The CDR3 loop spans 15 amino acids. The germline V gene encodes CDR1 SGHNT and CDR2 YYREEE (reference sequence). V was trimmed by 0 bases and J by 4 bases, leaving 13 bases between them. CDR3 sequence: CASSLGGDPRETQYF. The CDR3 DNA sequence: TGTGCCAGCAGCTTGGGAGGGGATCCTCGAGAGACCCAGTACTTC.

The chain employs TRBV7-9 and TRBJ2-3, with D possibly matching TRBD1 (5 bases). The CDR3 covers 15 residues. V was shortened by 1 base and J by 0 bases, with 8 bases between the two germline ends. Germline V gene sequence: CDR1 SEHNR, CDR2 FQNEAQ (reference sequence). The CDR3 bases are TGTGCCAGCAGCTTAGGGGGCTTGAGCACAGATACGCAGTATTTT. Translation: CASSLGGLSTDTQYF.

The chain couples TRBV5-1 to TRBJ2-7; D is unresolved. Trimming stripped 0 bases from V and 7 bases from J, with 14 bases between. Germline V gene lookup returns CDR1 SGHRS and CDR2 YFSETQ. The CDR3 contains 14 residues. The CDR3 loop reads CASSLDYEGMEQYF. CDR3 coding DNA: TGCGCCAGCAGCTTGGATTATGAAGGGATGGAGCAGTACTTC.

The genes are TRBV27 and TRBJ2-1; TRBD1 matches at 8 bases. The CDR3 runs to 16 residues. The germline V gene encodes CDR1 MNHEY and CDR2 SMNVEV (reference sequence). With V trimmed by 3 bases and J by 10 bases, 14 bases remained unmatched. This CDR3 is CASSLPDRAKSGEQFF. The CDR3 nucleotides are TGTGCCAGCAGTTTGCCGGACAGGGCTAAATCCGGGGAGCAGTTCTTC.

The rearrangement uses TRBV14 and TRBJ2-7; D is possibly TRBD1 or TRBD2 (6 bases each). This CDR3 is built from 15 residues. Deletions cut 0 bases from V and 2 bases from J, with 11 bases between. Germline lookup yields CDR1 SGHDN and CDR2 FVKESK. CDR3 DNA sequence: TGTGCCAGCAGCCAAGATAGGGGGGCTCCCTACGAGCAGTACTTC. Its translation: CASSQDRGAPYEQYF. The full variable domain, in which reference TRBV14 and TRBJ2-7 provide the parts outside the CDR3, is EAGVTQFPSHSVIEKGQTVTLRCDPISGHDNLYWYRRVMGKEIKFLLHFVKESKQDESGMPNNRFLAERTGGTYSTLKVQPAELEDSGVYFCASSQDRGAPYEQYFGPGTRLTVT.

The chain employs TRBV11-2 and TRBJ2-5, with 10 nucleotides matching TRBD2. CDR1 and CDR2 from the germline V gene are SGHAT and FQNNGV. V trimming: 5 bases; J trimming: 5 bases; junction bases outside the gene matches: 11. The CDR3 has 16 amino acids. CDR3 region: CASSQSELAGRETQYF. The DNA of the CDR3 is TGTGCCAGCAGCCAATCAGAACTAGCGGGAAGGGAGACCCAGTACTTC.

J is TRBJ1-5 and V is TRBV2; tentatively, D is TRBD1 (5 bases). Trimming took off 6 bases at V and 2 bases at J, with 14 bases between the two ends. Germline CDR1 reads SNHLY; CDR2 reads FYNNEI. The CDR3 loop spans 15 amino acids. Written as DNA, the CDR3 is TGTGCCAGCAGCTGGGGGTGGGGGGGCAATCAGCCCCAGCATTTT. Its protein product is CASSWGWGGNQPQHF. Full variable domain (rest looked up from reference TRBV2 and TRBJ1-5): EPEVTQTPSHQVTQMGQEVILRCVPISNHLYFYWYRQILGQKVEFLVSFYNNEISEKSEIFDDQFSVERPDGSNFTLKIRSTKLEDSAMYFCASSWGWGGNQPQHFGDGTRLSIL.

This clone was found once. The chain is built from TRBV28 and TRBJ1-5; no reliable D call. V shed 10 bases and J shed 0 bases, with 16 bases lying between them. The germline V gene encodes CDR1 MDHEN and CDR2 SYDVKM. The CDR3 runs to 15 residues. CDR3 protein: CATERRLNSNQPQHF. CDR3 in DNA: TGTGCCACCGAACGTCGACTGAATAGCAATCAGCCCCAGCATTTT.

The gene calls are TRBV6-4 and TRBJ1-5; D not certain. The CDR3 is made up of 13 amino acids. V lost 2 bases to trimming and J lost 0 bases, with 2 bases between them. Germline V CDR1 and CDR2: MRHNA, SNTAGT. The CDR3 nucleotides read TGTGCCAGCAGTGACAATAGCAATCAGCCCCAGCATTTT. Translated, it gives CASSDNSNQPQHF.

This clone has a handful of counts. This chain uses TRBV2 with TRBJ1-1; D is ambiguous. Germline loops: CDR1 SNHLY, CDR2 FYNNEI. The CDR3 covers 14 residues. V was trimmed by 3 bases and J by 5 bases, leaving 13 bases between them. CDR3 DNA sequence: TGTGCCAGCAGTGAGGGCTTGGTGGGGACTGAAGCTTTCTTT. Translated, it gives CASSEGLVGTEAFF.

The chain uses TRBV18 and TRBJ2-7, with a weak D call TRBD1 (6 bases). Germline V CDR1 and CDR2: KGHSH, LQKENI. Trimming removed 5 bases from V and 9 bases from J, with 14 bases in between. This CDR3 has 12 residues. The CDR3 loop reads CASSRDTSGQYF. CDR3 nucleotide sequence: TGTGCCAGCTCAAGGGACACCTCGGGGCAGTACTTC.

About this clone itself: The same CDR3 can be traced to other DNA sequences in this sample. CDR3 region: CASSSRYEQYF. The CDR3 region has the DNA TGTGCCAGCAGTTCTCGGTACGAGCAGTACTTC. V is TRBV28 and J is TRBJ2-7; D is uncertain. V lost 4 bases and J lost 4, with 5 bases in between. The CDR3 loop spans 11 amino acids. Per germline, CDR1 MDHEN and CDR2 SYDVKM.

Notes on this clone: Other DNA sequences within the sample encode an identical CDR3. The CDR3 DNA is TGCAGTGCGACACGAGAGACCCAGTACTTC. Its protein is CSATRETQYF. The V call is TRBV20-1, the J call TRBJ2-5; no definite D call. The germline CDR1 and CDR2 sequences are DFQATT and SNEGSKA (reference sequence). This CDR3 comprises 10 residues. Trimming removed 6 bases at V and 4 bases at J, with 6 bases between.

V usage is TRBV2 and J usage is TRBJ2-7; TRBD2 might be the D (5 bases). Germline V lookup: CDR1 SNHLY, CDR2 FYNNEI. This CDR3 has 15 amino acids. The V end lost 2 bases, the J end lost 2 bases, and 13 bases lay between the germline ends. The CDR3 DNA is TGTGCCAGCAGTGAAATGGGGAGAGGCCCCTACGAGCAGTACTTC. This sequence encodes CASSEMGRGPYEQYF. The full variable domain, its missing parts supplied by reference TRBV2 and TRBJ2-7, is EPEVTQTPSHQVTQMGQEVILRCVPISNHLYFYWYRQILGQKVEFLVSFYNNEISEKSEIFDDQFSVERPDGSNFTLKIRSTKLEDSAMYFCASSEMGRGPYEQYFGPGTRLTVT.

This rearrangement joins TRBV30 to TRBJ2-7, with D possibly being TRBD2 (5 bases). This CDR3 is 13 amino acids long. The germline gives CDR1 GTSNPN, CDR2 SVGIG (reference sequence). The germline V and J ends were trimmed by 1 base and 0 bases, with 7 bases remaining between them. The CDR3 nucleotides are TGTGCCTGGAGTGACGGGGTCTCCTACGAGCAGTACTTC. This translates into CAWSDGVSYEQYF.

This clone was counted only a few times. CDR3 sequence reads: CASSRTVEEKLFF. DNA for the CDR3: TGTGCCAGTAGTAGGACAGTGGAGGAAAAACTGTTTTTT. The rearrangement uses TRBV19 and TRBJ1-4; D might be TRBD1 (6 bases). Germline assignment: CDR1 LNHDA and CDR2 SQIVND (reference sequence). The CDR3 has 13 amino acids. V was clipped by 4 bases and J by 8 bases, with 11 bases between them.

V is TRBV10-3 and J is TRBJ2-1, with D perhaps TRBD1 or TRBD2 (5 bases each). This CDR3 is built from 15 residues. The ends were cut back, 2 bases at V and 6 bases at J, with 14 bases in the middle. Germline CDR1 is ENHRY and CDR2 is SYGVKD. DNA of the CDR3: TGTGCCATCAGTGAGGGTGGGACGGTGACCAATGAGCAGTTCTTC. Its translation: CAISEGGTVTNEQFF.

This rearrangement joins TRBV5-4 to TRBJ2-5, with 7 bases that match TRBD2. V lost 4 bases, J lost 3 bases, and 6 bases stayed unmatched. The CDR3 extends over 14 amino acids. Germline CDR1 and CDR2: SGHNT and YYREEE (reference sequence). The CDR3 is CASSPGLSKETQYF. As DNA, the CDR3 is TGTGCCAGCAGCCCGGGACTATCCAAAGAGACCCAGTACTTC.

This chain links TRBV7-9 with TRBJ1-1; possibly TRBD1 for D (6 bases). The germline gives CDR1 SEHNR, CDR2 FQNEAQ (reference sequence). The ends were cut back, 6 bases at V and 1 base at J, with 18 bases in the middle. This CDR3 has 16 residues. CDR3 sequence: CASREDRLGENTEAFF. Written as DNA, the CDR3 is TGTGCCAGCAGAGAAGACAGGTTGGGTGAGAACACTGAAGCTTTCTTT.

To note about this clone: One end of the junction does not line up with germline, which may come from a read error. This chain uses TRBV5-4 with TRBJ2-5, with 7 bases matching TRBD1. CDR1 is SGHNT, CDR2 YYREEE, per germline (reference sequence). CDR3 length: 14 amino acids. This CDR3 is CASTLTGLQETQYF. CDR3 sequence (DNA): TGTGCCAGCACCTTGACAGGGCTGCAGGAGACCCAGTACTTC.

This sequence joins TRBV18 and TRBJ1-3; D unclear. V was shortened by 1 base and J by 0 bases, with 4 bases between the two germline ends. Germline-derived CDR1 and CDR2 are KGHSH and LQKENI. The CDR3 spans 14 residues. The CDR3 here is CASSPLDSGNTIYF. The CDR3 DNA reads TGTGCCAGCTCACCACTTGACTCTGGAAACACCATATATTTT.

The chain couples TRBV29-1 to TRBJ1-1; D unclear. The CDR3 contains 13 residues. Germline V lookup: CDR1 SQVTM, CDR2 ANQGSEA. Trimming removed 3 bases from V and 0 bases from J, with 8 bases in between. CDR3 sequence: CSVDQAMNTEAFF. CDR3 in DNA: TGCAGCGTTGACCAGGCCATGAACACTGAAGCTTTCTTT. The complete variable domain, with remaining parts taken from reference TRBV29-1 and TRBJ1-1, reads SAVISQKPSRDICQRGTSLTIQCQVDSQVTMMFWYRQQPGQSLTLIATANQGSEATYESGFVIDKFPISRPNLTFSTLTVSNMSPEDSSIYLCSVDQAMNTEAFFGQGTRLTVV.